These 18 T cell receptor beta chains were all obtained from the same sample, sequenced in a study of blood T cell repertoires in COVID-19. TCRdb's table, derived via immunoSEQ multiplex PCR, lists solely in-frame clones and lacks some. Among about 310,000 clones listed, 90% were seen once. Material: peripheral blood. Source of these receptors: a woman aged 40 to 49 with COVID-19, enrolled during active disease.

V gene TRBV5-4 combines with J gene TRBJ2-2; TRBD1 matches at 12 bases. Per germline, CDR1 SGHNT and CDR2 YYREEE (reference sequence). The CDR3 covers 16 residues. J was trimmed by 3 bases and V by 4 bases; bases with no gene match: 4. The CDR3: CASSRGQGADTGELFF. The CDR3 DNA is TGTGCCAGCAGCCGGGGACAGGGGGCCGACACCGGGGAGCTGTTTTTT.

A single count supports this clone. This sequence joins TRBV30 and TRBJ2-1; D is possibly TRBD2 (5 bases). The length of the CDR3 is 12 residues. The V gene lost 4 bases and the J gene lost 5 bases, with 9 bases spanning the gap. Germline CDR1 GTSNPN, CDR2 SVGIG (reference sequence). The chain's CDR3 is CAWTAGDNEQFF. DNA of the CDR3: TGTGCCTGGACGGCCGGGGACAATGAGCAGTTCTTC.

The chain recombines TRBV5-1 with TRBJ2-7; D is unclear. Between the trimmed V and J ends, which lost 3 bases and 2 bases, there was a span of 6 bases. The CDR3 is 12 residues long. The germline V gene has CDR1 SGHRS and CDR2 YFSETQ. DNA of the CDR3: TGCGCCAGCAGCTCGAACACCTACGAGCAGTACTTC. Translation gives CASSSNTYEQYF.

This chain uses TRBV4-3 with TRBJ2-5, with D maybe TRBD2 (6 bases). V lost 2 bases and J 5 bases, leaving 18 bases between the germline ends. The germline gives CDR1 LGHNA, CDR2 YSLEER. The CDR3 spans 16 residues. The CDR3 DNA sequence: TGCGCCAGCAGCCAATCAGCAGCTGGGCGGGGCGAGACCCAGTACTTC. Translating gives CASSQSAAGRGETQYF.

The genes are TRBV4-2 and TRBJ1-4; no reliable D call. V lost 1 base, J lost 5 bases, and 5 bases lay in between. The CDR3 runs to 13 residues. CDR1 and CDR2 (germline): LGHNA, YNFKEQ. The CDR3 reads CASSQVLNEKLFF. The CDR3 DNA is TGTGCCAGCAGCCAAGTCCTGAATGAAAAACTGTTTTTT.

The chain combines TRBV18 with TRBJ1-1; D is ambiguous. Germline V CDR1 and CDR2: KGHSH, LQKENI. This CDR3 is 14 amino acids long. Deletions cut 6 bases from V and 8 bases from J, with 19 bases between. CDR3 protein: CASSQTGSWEEAFF. CDR3 in DNA: TGTGCCAGCTCGCAAACCGGGAGCTGGGAAGAAGCTTTCTTT.

V and J are TRBV27 and TRBJ2-2; D ambiguous. Trimming pared 7 bases from V and 1 base from J, leaving 16 bases between. This CDR3 comprises 16 residues. Germline CDR1 reads MNHEY; CDR2 reads SMNVEV (reference sequence). Here the CDR3 reads CASTLLRNRNTGELFF. The CDR3 nucleotides are TGTGCCAGCACCCTCCTACGGAACAGGAACACCGGGGAGCTGTTTTTT.

This clone was observed once. V and J are TRBV5-1 and TRBJ2-7, with 10 bases aligning to TRBD1. This CDR3 has 14 amino acids. Per germline, CDR1 SGHRS and CDR2 YFSETQ. V dropped 0 bases and J dropped 5; count of bases not matched to a gene: 2. DNA of the CDR3: TGCGCCAGCAGCTTGGATGGACAGGGGGACGAGCAGTACTTC. Translated, it gives CASSLDGQGDEQYF.

V is TRBV7-9 and J is TRBJ1-1; D is unresolved. Germline V lookup: CDR1 SEHNR, CDR2 FQNEAQ (reference sequence). This CDR3 comprises 14 residues. Trimming left V 1 base short and J 1 base short, with 7 bases between. The CDR3 DNA reads TGTGCCAGCAGCTTAGTCCCAGAGAACACTGAAGCTTTCTTT. This encodes CASSLVPENTEAFF. The full variable domain, rest sourced from reference TRBV7-9 and TRBJ1-1, is DTGVSQNPRHKITKRGQNVTFRCDPISEHNRLYWYRQTLGQGPEFLTYFQNEAQLEKSRLLSDRFSAERPKGSFSTLEIQRTEQGDSAMYLCASSLVPENTEAFFGQGTRLTVV.

The J gene is TRBJ2-1, the V gene TRBV7-6; D remains unclear. The CDR3 consists of 15 residues. The germline gives CDR1 SGHVS, CDR2 FNYEAQ. V was clipped by 3 bases and J by 6 bases, with 15 bases between them. The CDR3 is CASSLAHQPFNEQFF. CDR3 coding DNA: TGTGCCAGCAGCTTGGCCCACCAACCATTCAATGAGCAGTTCTTC.

The chain has TRBV19 and TRBJ2-1, with 11 bases fitting TRBD1. This CDR3 is 15 amino acids long. Germline values: CDR1 LNHDA, CDR2 SQIVND (reference sequence). With 5 bases clipped from V and 7 bases from J, the junction kept 7 bases outside the gene matches. The CDR3 sequence is CASSFRDRGANEQFF. The CDR3 nucleotides read TGTGCCAGTAGTTTCCGGGACAGGGGGGCGAATGAGCAGTTCTTC.

The rearrangement links TRBV2 to TRBJ2-2, with D maybe TRBD2 (5 bases). The V end lost 7 bases, the J end lost 1 base, and 10 bases lay between the germline ends. The CDR3 has 14 residues. Germline V gene data show CDR1 as SNHLY and CDR2 as FYNNEI. This CDR3 is CASNVAGNTGELFF. Here the CDR3 DNA reads TGTGCCAGCAATGTGGCGGGGAACACCGGGGAGCTGTTTTTT.

The chain has TRBV18 and TRBJ1-4; 9 nucleotides agree with TRBD1. The CDR3 contains 17 residues. Trimming cost V 3 bases and J 6 bases; bases outside gene matches: 11. Germline V gene lookup returns CDR1 KGHSH and CDR2 LQKENI. This chain's CDR3 is CASSPRPPGQGHEKLFF. The CDR3 DNA follows: TGTGCCAGCTCACCGCGTCCTCCGGGACAGGGTCATGAAAAACTGTTTTTT.

In its sample, this clone was seen once. This chain uses TRBV5-1 with TRBJ2-6; 7 bases agree with TRBD2. This CDR3 has 16 residues. V shed 4 bases, J shed 2 bases, and the junction held 6 bases outside the gene matches. Per germline, CDR1 SGHRS and CDR2 YFSETQ. CDR3 in amino acids: CASSPPRGTGANVLTF. The CDR3 DNA sequence: TGCGCCAGCAGCCCCCCGCGGGGGACTGGGGCCAACGTCCTGACTTTC.

CDR3 DNA sequence: TGTGCCAGCAGTTTCCCGATGGGGCAGGGGTCTGGAAACACCATATATTTT. Its translation: CASSFPMGQGSGNTIYF. The genes are TRBV28 and TRBJ1-3, with TRBD1 as a possible D gene (6 bases). This CDR3 is built from 17 residues. Trimming shortened V by 3 bases and J by 1 base, and 16 bases separated the two germline ends. Germline lookup yields CDR1 MDHEN and CDR2 SYDVKM.

The chain joins TRBV9 to TRBJ2-2; perhaps TRBD1 as D (6 bases). This CDR3 spans 15 amino acids. The V gene lost 4 bases and the J gene lost 3 bases, with 13 bases spanning the gap. CDR1 and CDR2 (germline): SGDLS, YYNGEE. CDR3 DNA sequence: TGTGCCAGCAGCCCACCTACAGGGTACACCGGGGAGCTGTTTTTT. This codes for CASSPPTGYTGELFF.

This clone was counted a few times. The chain is built from TRBV18 and TRBJ2-5; 7 bases are a match to TRBD1. CDR1 and CDR2 from the germline V gene are KGHSH and LQKENI. This CDR3 comprises 16 residues. Trimming took 0 bases from V and 2 from J; bases not matched to a gene: 6. The CDR3 here is CASSPPAGGTQETQYF. The CDR3 nucleotides are TGTGCCAGCTCACCACCTGCAGGGGGTACTCAAGAGACCCAGTACTTC.

V gene TRBV5-4 combines with J gene TRBJ2-6, with 12 bases fitting TRBD1. After removal of 4 bases from V and 4 bases from J, the junction contained 6 bases not matched to a gene. The CDR3 runs 17 residues. Germline lookup yields CDR1 SGHNT and CDR2 YYREEE (reference sequence). DNA for the CDR3: TGTGCCAGCAGCCCCGGGACAGGGGGCGTCGGGGCCAACGTCCTGACTTTC. Amino acids: CASSPGTGGVGANVLTF.